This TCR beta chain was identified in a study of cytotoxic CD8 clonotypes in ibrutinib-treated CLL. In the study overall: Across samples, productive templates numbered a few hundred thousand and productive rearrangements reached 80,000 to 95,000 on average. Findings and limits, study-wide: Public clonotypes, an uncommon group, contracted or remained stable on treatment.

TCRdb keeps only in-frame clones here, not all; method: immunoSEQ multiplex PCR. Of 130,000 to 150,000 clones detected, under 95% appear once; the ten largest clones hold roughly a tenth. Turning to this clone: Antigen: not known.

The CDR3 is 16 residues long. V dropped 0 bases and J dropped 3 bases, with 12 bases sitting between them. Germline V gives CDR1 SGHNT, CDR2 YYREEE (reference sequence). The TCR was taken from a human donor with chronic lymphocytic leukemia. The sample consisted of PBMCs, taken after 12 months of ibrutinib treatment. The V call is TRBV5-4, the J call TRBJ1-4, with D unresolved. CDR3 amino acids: CASSLAVGGSNEKLFF. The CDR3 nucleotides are TGTGCCAGCAGCTTGGCCGTCGGCGGTTCTAATGAAAAACTGTTTTTT. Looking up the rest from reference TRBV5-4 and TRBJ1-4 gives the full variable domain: ETGVTQSPTHLIKTRGQQVTLRCSSQSGHNTVSWYQQALGQGPQFIFQYYREEENGRGNFPPRFSGLQFPNYSSELNVNALELDDSALYLCASSLAVGGSNEKLFFGSGTQLSVL.